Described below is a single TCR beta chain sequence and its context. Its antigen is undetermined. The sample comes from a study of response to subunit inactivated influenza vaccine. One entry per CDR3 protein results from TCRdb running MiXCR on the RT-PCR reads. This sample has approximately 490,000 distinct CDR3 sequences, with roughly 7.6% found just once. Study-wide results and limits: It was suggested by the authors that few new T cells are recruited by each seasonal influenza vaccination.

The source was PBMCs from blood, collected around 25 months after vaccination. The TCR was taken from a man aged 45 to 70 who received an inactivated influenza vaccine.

The CDR3 is CSARSGGGYNSPLHF. In DNA form, the CDR3 reads TGCAGTGCTAGAAGTGGCGGCGGCTATAATTCACCCCTCCACTTT. The J gene is TRBJ1-6, the V gene TRBV20-1; unclear D gene. Trimming took 2 bases from V and 3 from J, leaving 11 bases between them. Germline V gives CDR1 DFQATT, CDR2 SNEGSKA (reference sequence). This CDR3 is 15 amino acids long.